What follows are 8 T cell receptor beta chains derived from one specimen sequenced in a study of shared clonotypes between healthy human individuals. The naive CD8 fraction comprised CD45RO-negative cells positively selected for CCR7 and excluded terminally differentiated effector memory CD45RA+ cells. Clones were sequenced by immunoSEQ multiplex PCR, and TCRdb holds only the in-frame ones, with some missing. This sample has roughly 2.1 million clones, with just over 90% found just once. The source material was naive CD8+ T cells from PBMCs. Source of these receptors: a man younger than 35 in good health. Some clones in this sample may be carry-over from other donors' samples.

The CDR3 DNA sequence: TGTGCCAGCAGCCCCGGGACTAGCGGTTACAGCTCCTACAATGAGCAGTTCTTC. Its protein is CASSPGTSGYSSYNEQFF. This chain joins TRBV5-6 and TRBJ2-1; TRBD2 aligns across 11 bases. Germline assignment: CDR1 SGHDT and CDR2 YYEEEE. This CDR3 is built from 18 residues. J was trimmed by 0 bases and V by 4 bases; bases with no gene match: 9.

Concerning this clone itself: The sample carries other DNA sequences with the same CDR3. The chain uses TRBV6-5 and TRBJ1-1; 8 bases agree with TRBD1. The V gene's germline CDR1 is MNHEY and CDR2 SVGAGI. The CDR3 contains 14 residues. J was trimmed by 4 bases and V by 4 bases; bases with no gene match: 5. The CDR3 protein is CASSFDRGGTEAFF. The CDR3 bases are TGTGCCAGCAGTTTTGACAGGGGTGGCACTGAAGCTTTCTTT.

This chain connects TRBV18 to TRBJ2-7; D is perhaps TRBD2 (7 bases). CDR1 is KGHSH, CDR2 LQKENI, per germline. This CDR3 is 13 amino acids long. V shed 8 bases and J shed 2 bases, with 13 bases lying between them. The CDR3 bases are TGTGCCAGCCAAGGGGGGGAGACCTACGAGCAGTACTTC. Translated, it gives CASQGGETYEQYF.

The chain recombines TRBV27 with TRBJ2-1; D is possibly TRBD2 (6 bases). The V gene lost 5 bases and the J gene lost 7 bases, with 21 bases spanning the gap. CDR3 length: 16 amino acids. Germline-derived CDR1 and CDR2 are MNHEY and SMNVEV (reference sequence). The CDR3 region is CASSLGWGTRGNEQFF. The CDR3 region has the DNA TGTGCCAGCAGTCTGGGTTGGGGGACCCGGGGGAATGAGCAGTTCTTC.

This rearrangement joins TRBV5-4 to TRBJ2-1; TRBD1 agrees at 7 bases. The CDR3 runs 14 residues. Trimming removed 4 bases from V and 10 bases from J; junction bases left unmatched: 11. The V gene's germline CDR1 is SGHNT and CDR2 YYREEE (reference sequence). The CDR3 DNA reads as TGTGCCAGCAGCCCGGGAACAGGGGCATTCGAGCAGTTCTTC. Its translation: CASSPGTGAFEQFF.

This sequence joins TRBV7-3 and TRBJ2-5; perhaps TRBD1 as D (5 bases). CDR3 length: 14 residues. Germline CDR1 reads SGHTA; CDR2 reads FQGTGA. The V and J ends lost 4 bases and 2 bases respectively, with 11 bases between them. DNA of the CDR3: TGTGCCAGCAGCTCAACAGGCTGGCAAGAGACCCAGTACTTC. Amino acid sequence: CASSSTGWQETQYF.

The gene calls are TRBV28 and TRBJ2-7, with a tentative D call TRBD2 (6 bases). Deletions cut 3 bases from V and 6 bases from J, with 21 bases between. CDR1 MDHEN and CDR2 SYDVKM come from the germline V gene. The CDR3 consists of 16 residues. The DNA for the CDR3 is TGTGCCAGCAGTTTTGGCCAGGCGGGGAGGAGGCTCGAGCAGTACTTC. Translation: CASSFGQAGRRLEQYF.

The DNA of the CDR3 is TGTGCCAGCAGCCCATCCGCACAGGGGTACTATGGCTACACCTTC. This codes for CASSPSAQGYYGYTF. The chain links TRBV9 to TRBJ1-2; TRBD1 agrees at 7 bases. In germline, CDR1 is SGDLS, CDR2 YYNGEE. The CDR3 extends over 15 amino acids. Trimming cost V 4 bases and J 3 bases; bases outside gene matches: 9.